The rows below give T cell receptor beta chains drawn from one sample of a study of PD-1 blockade in classical Hodgkin lymphoma. Profiling relied on immunoSEQ multiplex PCR, and the TCRdb table lists in-frame clones only, not all of them. This table holds roughly 100,000 clones, around 90% found once. Sample: peripheral blood mononuclear cells (PBMCs), taken before the fourth cycle of nivolumab. These receptors all stem from a human donor with classical Hodgkin lymphoma. Each CDR3 is given with its conserved first and last residue. The D gene is left open where the match is weak.

J gene,D gene,V gene,CDR3 protein
TRBJ1-2,NA,TRBV9,CASSVADYGYTF
TRBJ1-2,TRBD1,TRBV7-2,CASSLDRQGAGGDYGYTF
TRBJ2-1,TRBD2,TRBV5-4,CASSRGLAGNEQFF
TRBJ1-6,NA,TRBV7-9,CASSLANSPLHF
TRBJ2-3,TRBD2,TRBV4-3,CASSQDFFPKLAGNTDTQYF
TRBJ1-1,NA,TRBV10-3,CAISERETSNTEAFF
TRBJ2-7,NA,TRBV6-5,CASSYKDSEQYF
TRBJ1-2,NA,TRBV5-1,CASSLVLGGLGYTF
TRBJ1-4,NA,TRBV28,CASSLPGAEKLFF
TRBJ1-1,NA,TRBV27,CASSEGVNTEAFF
TRBJ2-7,NA,TRBV10-2,CASSAAYEQYF
TRBJ1-5,NA,TRBV6-1,CASSAGPGQPQHF
TRBJ2-7,TRBD1,TRBV7-6,CASSFGTGLTYEQYF
TRBJ2-1,TRBD1,TRBV18,CASSPGQGNEQFF
TRBJ2-1,TRBD1,TRBV28,CASSYWTGEGYNEQFF
TRBJ1-2,NA,TRBV2,CASSPDRNYGYTF
TRBJ2-1,NA,TRBV27,CASSFGFQYNEQFF
TRBJ1-2,NA,TRBV19,CASSPQGVSTFGYTF
TRBJ2-3,TRBD2,TRBV10-3,CAISEAGGHSDTQYF
TRBJ2-3,NA,TRBV19,CASRAVAAGTDTQYF
TRBJ2-5,NA,TRBV27,CASSLGGRGTQYF
TRBJ2-7,NA,TRBV2,CASSDGQNYEQYF
TRBJ1-2,TRBD1,TRBV4-1,CASSQIIPKGQGGNYGYTF
TRBJ2-7,NA,TRBV30,CAWSVRRQAKSSEQYF
TRBJ1-2,NA,TRBV19,CASSPGAPFAGGYTF
TRBJ1-4,NA,TRBV5-5,CASSRGPGEKLFF
TRBJ2-1,TRBD1,TRBV29-1,CSSGGGQGYNEQFF
TRBJ2-7,TRBD1,TRBV27,CASSMGTGGPLQQYF
TRBJ1-1,NA,TRBV5-6,CASSLMPGWGRSDTEAFF
TRBJ1-1,NA,TRBV27,CASSLRGLNTEAFF
TRBJ1-1,NA,TRBV19,CASSIGSTEAFF